These 17 T cell receptor beta chains were all obtained from the same sample, sequenced in a study of cytomegalovirus exposure and HLA in healthy donors. The PCR had 60 Vbeta and 13 Jbeta primers. Repertoires were generated with immunoSEQ multiplex PCR, while TCRdb's copy carries only in-frame clones and drops some. The sample holds around 83,000 clones, roughly 78% seen once. The sample was PBMCs. The receptors were gathered from a male donor in good health and CMV-seropositive.

The rearrangement joins TRBV28 to TRBJ1-3, with a weak D call TRBD1 (6 bases). V lost 3 bases and J 4 bases, leaving 16 bases between the germline ends. CDR3 length: 16 residues. Germline V gives CDR1 MDHEN, CDR2 SYDVKM. The chain's CDR3 is CASSLPGGRPGNTIYF. In DNA, the CDR3 is TGTGCCAGCAGTTTGCCCGGGGGGCGGCCGGGAAACACCATATATTTT.

The chain combines TRBV4-1 with TRBJ2-1; D is possibly TRBD1 (5 bases). Trimming removed 0 bases from V and 8 bases from J, with 11 bases in between. The CDR3 contains 14 residues. Germline loops: CDR1 MGHRA, CDR2 YSYEKL. CDR3 DNA: TGCGCCAGCAGCCAAGAACAGGACGACGATGAGCAGTTCTTC. Protein: CASSQEQDDDEQFF.

The CDR3 DNA sequence: TGTGCCAGCAGGAAAGGACAGGGCAATCAGCCCCAGCATTTT. Translating gives CASRKGQGNQPQHF. The V and J genes are TRBV6-5 and TRBJ1-5, with 7 bases identical to TRBD1. The germline V gene encodes CDR1 MNHEY and CDR2 SVGAGI. The CDR3 sequence is 14 residues long. V lost 6 bases, J lost 2 bases, and 4 bases stayed unmatched.

The CDR3 DNA follows: TGTGCCAGCAGTTCCGAGGTCAGGGCCCAGCATTTT. Translation gives CASSSEVRAQHF. The chain is built from TRBV28 and TRBJ1-5; D is perhaps TRBD1 (5 bases). Germline CDR1 is MDHEN and CDR2 is SYDVKM. The CDR3 totals 12 residues. V lost 4 bases to trimming and J lost 11 bases, with 12 bases between them.

The rearrangement links TRBV27 to TRBJ2-7, with D possibly TRBD2 on 5 matching bases. This CDR3 comprises 15 residues. Germline lookup yields CDR1 MNHEY and CDR2 SMNVEV (reference sequence). The germline V and J ends were trimmed by 5 bases and 7 bases, with 21 bases remaining between them. The CDR3 is CASSLLPRPGEEQYF. DNA of the CDR3: TGTGCCAGCAGTCTCCTTCCGCGCCCTGGGGAGGAGCAGTACTTC.

The rearrangement links TRBV30 to TRBJ1-1, with D possibly being TRBD1 (6 bases). Deletions cut 5 bases from V and 7 bases from J, with 17 bases between. This CDR3 contains 13 residues. The germline gives CDR1 GTSNPN, CDR2 SVGIG (reference sequence). CDR3 amino acids: CAWGRAGVDEAFF. CDR3 DNA sequence: TGTGCCTGGGGGAGGGCAGGGGTGGATGAAGCTTTCTTT.

There are a few counts of this clone. This sequence joins TRBV5-6 and TRBJ1-2; TRBD1 agrees at 10 bases. V was pared by 3 bases and J by 4 bases, with 12 bases of the junction left unmatched. The CDR3 consists of 17 residues. Germline values: CDR1 SGHDT, CDR2 YYEEEE. The DNA for the CDR3 is TGTGCCAGCAGCTCGACTTTTAGGGACAGGGGTGGCTATGGCTACACCTTC. Amino acid sequence: CASSSTFRDRGGYGYTF.

A few counts support this clone. The V and J genes are TRBV28 and TRBJ1-1; 7 positions agree with TRBD1. Germline-derived CDR1 and CDR2 are MDHEN and SYDVKM. CDR3 size: 13 residues. The J segment lost 11 bases and the V segment lost 1 base, leaving 7 bases of the junction unmatched. This CDR3 is CASSLYIQGEAFF. CDR3 in DNA: TGTGCCAGCAGTTTATATATTCAGGGGGAGGCTTTCTTT.

A remark on this clone: Germline and junction disagree at one end, which may indicate a read error. The chain combines TRBV5-1 with TRBJ2-2; 11 bases are a match to TRBD2. The CDR3 is made up of 15 amino acids. CDR1 SGHRS and CDR2 YFSETQ come from the germline V gene. CDR3 sequence reads: CASSATGTSGGELLF. The CDR3 nucleotides read TGCGCCAGCAGCGCCACCGGGACTAGCGGCGGGGAGCTGCTTTTT.

The CDR3 nucleotides read TGTGCCAGCAGCGCCGGACAGGGCCAAGAGACCCAGTACTTC. Translating it yields CASSAGQGQETQYF. V and J are TRBV9 and TRBJ2-5, with TRBD1 identical over 8 bases. The CDR3 runs 14 residues. Trimming at V came to 3 bases and at J to 1 base, leaving 2 bases not matched to a gene. Germline-derived CDR1 and CDR2 are SGDLS and YYNGEE.

CDR3 region: CASSNQRSEQYF. In nucleotides, the CDR3 is TGTGCCAGCAGCAATCAGAGGAGCGAGCAGTACTTC. The chain carries TRBV27 and TRBJ2-7; D is ambiguous. Trimming removed 6 bases from V and 6 bases from J, with 12 bases in between. The germline CDR1 and CDR2 sequences are MNHEY and SMNVEV (reference sequence). The CDR3 has 12 residues.

This chain links TRBV2 with TRBJ2-5; 11 nucleotides align to TRBD1. Germline CDR1 is SNHLY and CDR2 is FYNNEI. This CDR3 has 15 amino acids. Trimming cost V 5 bases and J 5 bases; bases outside gene matches: 7. CDR3: CASSTDRGPEETQYF. Written as DNA, the CDR3 is TGTGCCAGCAGTACGGACAGGGGGCCTGAGGAGACCCAGTACTTC.

The rearrangement uses TRBV19 and TRBJ2-1; 12 bases are a match to TRBD1. Germline values: CDR1 LNHDA, CDR2 SQIVND (reference sequence). The CDR3 runs 18 residues. The ends lost 6 bases at V and 4 bases at J; junction bases unmatched: 13. CDR3 sequence: CASSQVPGQGAYYNEQFF. In nucleotides, the CDR3 is TGTGCCAGTAGCCAGGTCCCGGGACAGGGGGCCTATTACAATGAGCAGTTCTTC.

This chain connects TRBV12-5 to TRBJ1-6; 8 bases line up with TRBD1. The CDR3 extends over 16 amino acids. V trimming: 0 bases; J trimming: 6 bases; junction bases outside the gene matches: 4. Germline CDR1 and CDR2: LGHNT and FRNRAP. The CDR3 DNA sequence: TGTGCTAGTGGTTTGGTAACCGGGACAGGTAATTCACCCCTCCACTTT. This sequence encodes CASGLVTGTGNSPLHF.

In DNA form, the CDR3 reads TGTGCCAGCAGCGCGGTGAGCGGGGGGAACAATGAGCAGTTCTTC. Its translation is CASSAVSGGNNEQFF. The chain has TRBV7-6 and TRBJ2-1; 9 bases match TRBD2. Germline assignment: CDR1 SGHVS and CDR2 FNYEAQ. After removal of 5 bases from V and 5 bases from J, the junction contained 7 bases not matched to a gene. This CDR3 is built from 15 residues.

The genes are TRBV6-6 and TRBJ1-4; 11 nucleotides agree with TRBD1. Germline CDR1 reads MNHNY; CDR2 reads SVGAGI (reference sequence). The trim removed 7 bases at V and 8 bases at J, leaving 3 bases unmatched. The CDR3 is 13 residues long. Written as DNA, the CDR3 is TGTGCCAGCATCGGGACAGGGGGGGAAAAACTGTTTTTT. Its protein is CASIGTGGEKLFF.

The CDR3 reads CASSQGAVSPLHF. In nucleotides, the CDR3 is TGTGCCAGCAGCCAAGGGGCCGTTTCACCCCTCCACTTT. The chain carries TRBV14 and TRBJ1-6, with D unresolved. Germline V gene lookup returns CDR1 SGHDN and CDR2 FVKESK. Trimming took 1 base from V and 9 from J, leaving 7 bases between them. The CDR3 length is 13 residues.